The 12 T cell receptor beta chains below come from one sample, sequenced in a study of cytomegalovirus exposure and HLA in healthy donors. Primers: 60 Vbeta forward and 13 Jbeta reverse. TCRdb's copy holds only in-frame clones and misses some; the assay was immunoSEQ multiplex PCR. This table holds over 150,000 clones, under 70% found once. Sequencing input: PBMCs. The receptors were sampled from a woman in her thirties or forties in good health and CMV-seropositive.

The chain uses TRBV5-1 and TRBJ2-7; possible D gene TRBD1, 6 bases. This CDR3 region has 13 residues. Germline V gene lookup returns CDR1 SGHRS and CDR2 YFSETQ. Trimming pared 2 bases from V and 10 bases from J, leaving 16 bases between. CDR3 in DNA: TGCGCCAGCAGCTTCTTGGCAGGGGCTCGACAGTACTTC. Amino acids: CASSFLAGARQYF.

This clone showed up just a few times. The chain combines TRBV5-1 with TRBJ2-3; 15 nucleotides agree with TRBD2. Per the germline V gene, CDR1 is SGHRS and CDR2 is YFSETQ. The V and J ends lost 1 base and 5 bases, in that order; junction bases with no gene match: 8. The CDR3 has 18 residues. CDR3 DNA: TGCGCCAGCAGCTTGTACGGACTAGCGGGAGGGGTCGGAGATACGCAGTATTTT. Translation: CASSLYGLAGGVGDTQYF.

This clone was counted a few times. The chain employs TRBV5-8 and TRBJ1-1, with D tentatively TRBD1 (5 bases). CDR1 is SGHTS and CDR2 is YDEGEE in the germline V gene. The V end lost 2 bases, the J end lost 3 bases, and 8 bases lay between the germline ends. This CDR3 has 13 amino acids. CDR3 in DNA: TGTGCCAGCAGCTTCTGGGGGGACACTGAAGCTTTCTTT. The encoded protein is CASSFWGDTEAFF.

V gene TRBV28 combines with J gene TRBJ1-6; TRBD1 matches at 7 bases. Germline trimming cut 6 bases from V and 13 bases from J; bases unmatched to any gene: 12. The length of the CDR3 is 14 residues. The germline CDR1 and CDR2 sequences are MDHEN and SYDVKM. CDR3 sequence: CASRGTGEIQPLHF. The CDR3, as DNA: TGTGCCAGCAGGGGTACAGGGGAGATTCAGCCCCTCCACTTT.

The chain carries TRBV5-6 and TRBJ2-4, with 12 bases identical to TRBD2. Germline assignment: CDR1 SGHDT and CDR2 YYEEEE. The CDR3 loop spans 16 amino acids. The junction had 8 bases not matched to a gene; V was cut back by 4 bases and J by 6 bases. The CDR3 spells CASSPPSGRGSNIQYF. CDR3 DNA: TGTGCCAGCAGCCCCCCTAGCGGGAGGGGGTCAAACATTCAGTACTTC.

This clone was counted between two and nine times. This chain joins TRBV7-8 and TRBJ2-7; TRBD2 agrees at 11 bases. CDR1 SGHVS and CDR2 FQNEAQ come from the germline V gene. The CDR3 contains 14 residues. Unmatched junction bases numbered 8, after V lost 6 bases and J lost 7 bases. The CDR3 coding sequence is TGTGCCAGCAGGCAGACAGGACTAGCGGGTGAGCAGTACTTC. Its protein product is CASRQTGLAGEQYF.

CDR3 amino acids: CASRQGQETQYF. In DNA form, the CDR3 reads TGTGCCAGCCGGCAGGGCCAAGAGACCCAGTACTTC. The gene calls are TRBV28 and TRBJ2-5; weak D call: TRBD1 (5 bases). Germline CDR1 MDHEN, CDR2 SYDVKM. The CDR3 is 12 amino acids. The germline V and J ends were trimmed by 8 bases and 1 base, with 8 bases remaining between them.

Concerning this clone: This sample includes further DNA sequences coding for the same CDR3. The V gene is TRBV27, the J gene TRBJ1-1, with D perhaps matching TRBD1 (5 bases). Between the trimmed V and J ends, which lost 6 bases and 1 base, there was a span of 15 bases. This CDR3 contains 15 residues. The V gene's germline CDR1 is MNHEY and CDR2 SMNVEV (reference sequence). CDR3 residues: CASSFLSGGNTEAFF. The CDR3 bases are TGTGCCAGCAGCTTTCTCTCGGGGGGGAACACTGAAGCTTTCTTT.

The chain has TRBV11-1 and TRBJ1-1, with D uncertain. The ends were cut back, 3 bases at V and 1 base at J, with 15 bases in the middle. CDR1 is SGHAT and CDR2 is FQDESV in the germline V gene (reference sequence). This CDR3 is built from 16 residues. DNA for the CDR3: TGTGCCAGCAGCTTGTTGGCGAGGCCGTCGAACACTGAAGCTTTCTTT. Its translation: CASSLLARPSNTEAFF.

The rearrangement uses TRBV7-9 and TRBJ1-2, with a tentative D call TRBD1 (5 bases). The germline gives CDR1 SEHNR, CDR2 FQNEAQ (reference sequence). Trimming removed 5 bases at V and 3 bases at J, with 16 bases between. The length of the CDR3 is 15 residues. CDR3 residues: CASSARDSRDYGYTF. As DNA, the CDR3 is TGTGCCAGCAGCGCCCGGGACTCTAGGGACTATGGCTACACCTTC.

The chain combines TRBV6-5 with TRBJ1-4, with unresolved D. CDR3 length: 14 residues. Germline V gene lookup returns CDR1 MNHEY and CDR2 SVGAGI. V was cut by 4 bases and J by 0 bases, with 6 bases left in between. As DNA, the CDR3 is TGTGCCAGCAGTTCGGGAGCAACTAATGAAAAACTGTTTTTT. Its translation is CASSSGATNEKLFF.

V is TRBV7-9 and J is TRBJ2-3; D unresolved. Germline CDR1 is SEHNR and CDR2 is FQNEAQ (reference sequence). With 7 bases removed from V and 0 bases from J, the gap between germline ends came to 20 bases. The CDR3 extends over 17 amino acids. CDR3 nucleotide sequence: TGTGCCAGCATCCTTAGTAGTAGGAGACTGAGCACAGATACGCAGTATTTT. It specifies CASILSSRRLSTDTQYF.